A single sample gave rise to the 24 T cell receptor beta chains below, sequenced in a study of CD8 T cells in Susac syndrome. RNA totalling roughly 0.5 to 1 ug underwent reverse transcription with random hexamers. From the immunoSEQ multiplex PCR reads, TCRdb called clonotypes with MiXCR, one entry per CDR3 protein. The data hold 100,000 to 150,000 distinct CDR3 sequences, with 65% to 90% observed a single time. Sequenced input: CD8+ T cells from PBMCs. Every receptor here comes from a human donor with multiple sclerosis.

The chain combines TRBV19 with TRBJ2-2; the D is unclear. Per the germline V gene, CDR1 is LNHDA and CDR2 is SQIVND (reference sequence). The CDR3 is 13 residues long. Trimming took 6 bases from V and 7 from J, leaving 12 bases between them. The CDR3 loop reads CASSSYGGGELFF. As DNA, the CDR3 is TGTGCCAGTAGCTCTTATGGCGGCGGGGAGCTGTTTTTT.

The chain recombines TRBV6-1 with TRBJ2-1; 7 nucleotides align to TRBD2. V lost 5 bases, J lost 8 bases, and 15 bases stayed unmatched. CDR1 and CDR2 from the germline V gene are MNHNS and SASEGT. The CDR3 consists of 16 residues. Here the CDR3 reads CASSPRDFREGHEQFF. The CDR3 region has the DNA TGTGCCAGCAGTCCCCGGGACTTCAGGGAGGGCCATGAGCAGTTCTTC.

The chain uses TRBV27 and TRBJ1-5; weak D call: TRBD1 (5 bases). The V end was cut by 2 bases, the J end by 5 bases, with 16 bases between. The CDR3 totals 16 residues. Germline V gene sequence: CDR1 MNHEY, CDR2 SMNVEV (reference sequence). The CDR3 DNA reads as TGTGCCAGCAGTTTAGGAGCAGGATTAGGGGATCAGCCCCAGCATTTT. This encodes CASSLGAGLGDQPQHF.

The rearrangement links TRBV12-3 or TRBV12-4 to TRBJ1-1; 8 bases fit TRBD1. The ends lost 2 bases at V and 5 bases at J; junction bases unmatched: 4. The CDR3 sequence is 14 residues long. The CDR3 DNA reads TGTGCCAGCAGTTTATTTCAGGGGGCGACTGAAGCTTTCTTT. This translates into CASSLFQGATEAFF.

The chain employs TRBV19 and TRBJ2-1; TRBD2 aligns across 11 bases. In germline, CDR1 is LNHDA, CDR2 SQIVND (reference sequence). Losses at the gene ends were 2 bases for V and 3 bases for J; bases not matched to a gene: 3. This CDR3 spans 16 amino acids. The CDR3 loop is CASSITSGSYYNEQFF. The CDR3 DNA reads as TGTGCCAGTAGTATAACTAGCGGGAGTTACTACAATGAGCAGTTCTTC.

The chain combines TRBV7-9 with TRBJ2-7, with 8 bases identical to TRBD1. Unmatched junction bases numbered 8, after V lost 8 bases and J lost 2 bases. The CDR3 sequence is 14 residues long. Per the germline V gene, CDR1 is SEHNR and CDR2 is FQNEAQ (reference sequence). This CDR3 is CASGDRGKAYEQYF. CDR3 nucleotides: TGTGCCAGCGGAGACAGGGGAAAGGCCTACGAGCAGTACTTC.

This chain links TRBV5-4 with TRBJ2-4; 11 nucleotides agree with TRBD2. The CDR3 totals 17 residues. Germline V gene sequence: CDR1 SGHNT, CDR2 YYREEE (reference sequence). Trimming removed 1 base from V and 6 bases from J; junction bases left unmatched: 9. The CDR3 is CASSLPLAGALGNIQYF. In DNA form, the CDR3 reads TGTGCCAGCAGCTTGCCACTAGCGGGGGCCCTCGGAAACATTCAGTACTTC.

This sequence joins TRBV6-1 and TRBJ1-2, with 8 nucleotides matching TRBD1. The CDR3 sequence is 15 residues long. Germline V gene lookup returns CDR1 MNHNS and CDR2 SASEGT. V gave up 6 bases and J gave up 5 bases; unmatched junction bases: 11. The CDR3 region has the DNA TGTGCCAGCAGGCATTCCTCAGGGGGCGAGTATGGCTACACCTTC. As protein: CASRHSSGGEYGYTF.

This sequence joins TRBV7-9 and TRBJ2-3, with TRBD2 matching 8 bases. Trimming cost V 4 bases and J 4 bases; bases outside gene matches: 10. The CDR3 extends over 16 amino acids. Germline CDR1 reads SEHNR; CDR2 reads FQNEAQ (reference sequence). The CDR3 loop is CASSSSTSAYSDTQYF. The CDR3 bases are TGTGCCAGCAGCTCCTCGACTAGCGCTTACTCAGATACGCAGTATTTT.

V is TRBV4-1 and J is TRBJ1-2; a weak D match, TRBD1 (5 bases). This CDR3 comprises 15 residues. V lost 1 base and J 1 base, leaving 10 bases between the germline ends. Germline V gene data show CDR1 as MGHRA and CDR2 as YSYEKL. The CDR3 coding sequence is TGCGCCAGCAGCCAAGGACGACAGAGTAACTATGGCTACACCTTC. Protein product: CASSQGRQSNYGYTF.

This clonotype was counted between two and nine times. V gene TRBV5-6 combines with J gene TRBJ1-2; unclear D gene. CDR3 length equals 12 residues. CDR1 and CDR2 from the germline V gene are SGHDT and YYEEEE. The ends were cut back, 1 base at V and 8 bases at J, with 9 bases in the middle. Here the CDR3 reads CASSLTQAGYTF. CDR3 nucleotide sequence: TGTGCCAGCAGCTTGACCCAGGCCGGCTACACCTTC.

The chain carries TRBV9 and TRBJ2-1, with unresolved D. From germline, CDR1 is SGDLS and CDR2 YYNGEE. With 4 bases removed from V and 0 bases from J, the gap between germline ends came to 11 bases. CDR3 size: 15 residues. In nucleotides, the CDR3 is TGTGCCAGCAGCCCCCGGGTGGGCTCCTACAATGAGCAGTTCTTC. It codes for CASSPRVGSYNEQFF.

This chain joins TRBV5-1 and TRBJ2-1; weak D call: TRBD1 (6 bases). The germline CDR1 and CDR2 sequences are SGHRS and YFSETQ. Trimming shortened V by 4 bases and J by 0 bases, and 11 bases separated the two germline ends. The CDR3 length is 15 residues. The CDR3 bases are TGCGCCAGCAGCATCGGGACAACCTCCTACAATGAGCAGTTCTTC. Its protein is CASSIGTTSYNEQFF.

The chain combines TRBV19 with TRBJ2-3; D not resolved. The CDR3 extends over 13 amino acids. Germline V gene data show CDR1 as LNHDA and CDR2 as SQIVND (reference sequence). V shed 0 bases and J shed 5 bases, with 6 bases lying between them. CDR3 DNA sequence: TGTGCCAGTAGTATAGATTTGGAAGATACGCAGTATTTT. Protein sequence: CASSIDLEDTQYF.

The CDR3 loop reads CASSFSSYNEQFF. For the CDR3, the DNA is TGTGCCAGCAGTTTTAGCTCCTACAATGAGCAGTTCTTC. V is TRBV28 and J is TRBJ2-1, with unresolved D. The V end was cut by 3 bases, the J end by 0 bases, with 3 bases between. From germline, CDR1 is MDHEN and CDR2 SYDVKM. The CDR3 has 13 amino acids.

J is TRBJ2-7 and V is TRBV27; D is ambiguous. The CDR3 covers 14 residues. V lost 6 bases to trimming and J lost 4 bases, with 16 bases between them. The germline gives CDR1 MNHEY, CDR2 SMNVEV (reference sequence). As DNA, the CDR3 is TGTGCCAGCAGCCGTCTTTCCGACTGGTACGAGCAGTACTTC. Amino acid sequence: CASSRLSDWYEQYF.

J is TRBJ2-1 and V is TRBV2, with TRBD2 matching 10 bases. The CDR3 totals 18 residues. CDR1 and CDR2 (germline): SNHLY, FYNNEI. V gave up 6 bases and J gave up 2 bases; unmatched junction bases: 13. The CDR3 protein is CASRAGLADTTPYNEQFF. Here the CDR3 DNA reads TGTGCCAGCAGGGCTGGACTAGCGGACACAACACCCTACAATGAGCAGTTCTTC.

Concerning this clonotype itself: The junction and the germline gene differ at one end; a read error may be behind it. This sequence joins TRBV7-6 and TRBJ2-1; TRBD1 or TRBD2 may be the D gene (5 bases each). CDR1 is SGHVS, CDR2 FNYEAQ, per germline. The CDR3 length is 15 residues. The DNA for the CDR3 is TGTGCCAGCAGCGCGCTATCGAGGGGTTGGAATGAGCAGTTTTTC. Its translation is CASSALSRGWNEQFF.

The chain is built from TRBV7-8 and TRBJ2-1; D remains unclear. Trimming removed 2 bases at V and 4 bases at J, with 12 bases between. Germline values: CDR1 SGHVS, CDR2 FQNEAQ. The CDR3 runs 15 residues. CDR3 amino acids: CASSLYSPQYNEQFF. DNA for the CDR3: TGTGCCAGCAGCTTATACTCCCCCCAATACAATGAGCAGTTCTTC. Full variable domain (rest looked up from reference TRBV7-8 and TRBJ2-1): GAGVSQSPRYKVAKRGQDVALRCDPISGHVSLFWYQQALGQGPEFLTYFQNEAQLDKSGLPSDRFFAERPEGSVSTLKIQRTQQEDSAVYLCASSLYSPQYNEQFFGPGTRLTVL.

CDR3 DNA: TGTGCCAGCAGTGAAGGATCTTCCCGCTTGGGCGAGCAGTACTTC. This gives the protein CASSEGSSRLGEQYF. V gene TRBV2 combines with J gene TRBJ2-7; D gene ambiguous. Germline values: CDR1 SNHLY, CDR2 FYNNEI. With 1 base removed from V and 6 bases from J, the gap between germline ends came to 16 bases. This CDR3 region has 15 residues.

For the CDR3, the DNA is TGCGCCACCGAGGGTACCGGGGAGCTGTTTTTT. Encoded protein: CATEGTGELFF. The genes are TRBV10-2 and TRBJ2-2, with TRBD2 as a possible D gene (5 bases). The CDR3 totals 11 residues. Germline values: CDR1 WSHSY, CDR2 SAAADI. The V and J ends lost 10 bases and 5 bases respectively, with 8 bases between them.

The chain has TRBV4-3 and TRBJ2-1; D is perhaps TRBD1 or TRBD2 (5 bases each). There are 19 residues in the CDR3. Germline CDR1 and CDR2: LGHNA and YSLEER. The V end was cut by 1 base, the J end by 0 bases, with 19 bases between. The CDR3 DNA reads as TGCGCCAGCAGCCAAGTGGGGCTCTGGTGGCGGGCCTCCTACAATGAGCAGTTCTTC. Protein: CASSQVGLWWRASYNEQFF.

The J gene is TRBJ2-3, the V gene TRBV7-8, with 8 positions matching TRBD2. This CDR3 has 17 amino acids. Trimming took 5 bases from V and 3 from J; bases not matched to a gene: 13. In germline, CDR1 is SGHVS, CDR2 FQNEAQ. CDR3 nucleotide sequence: TGTGCCAGCAGCCAAGGCGGGGGGTTCCGGAGGACAGATACGCAGTATTTT. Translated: CASSQGGGFRRTDTQYF. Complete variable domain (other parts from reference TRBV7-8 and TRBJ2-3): GAGVSQSPRYKVAKRGQDVALRCDPISGHVSLFWYQQALGQGPEFLTYFQNEAQLDKSGLPSDRFFAERPEGSVSTLKIQRTQQEDSAVYLCASSQGGGFRRTDTQYFGPGTRLTVL.

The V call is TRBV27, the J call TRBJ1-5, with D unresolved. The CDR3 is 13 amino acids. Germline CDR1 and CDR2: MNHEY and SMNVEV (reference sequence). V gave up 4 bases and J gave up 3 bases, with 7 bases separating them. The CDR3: CASSWTPNQPQHF. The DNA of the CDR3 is TGTGCCAGCAGTTGGACCCCCAATCAGCCCCAGCATTTT.